This TCR beta chain was sequenced during a study of Ad26.COV2.S vaccination and SARS-CoV-2 variants. Described treatment: roughly 18 received Ad26.COV2.S at low or high dose, single or two shots; 5 received placebo; per-sample allocation not given. The investigators took samples on day 63 after the first vaccine or placebo injection. Clones were read by immunoSEQ multiplex PCR, and TCRdb kept only the in-frame ones, dropping some. The sample contains around 450,000 clones, about 93% of which appear only once. V shed 7 bases, J shed 1 base, and the junction held 4 bases outside the gene matches. Germline loops: CDR1 MNHEY, CDR2 SVGAGI. CDR3 length equals 15 residues.

This material consisted of peripheral blood, taken in a trial of Ad26.COV2.S vaccine versus placebo. This chain uses TRBV6-5 with TRBJ2-3; 11 bases fit TRBD2. The receptor's source is a person between 18 and 59 years old who received the Ad26.COV2.S COVID-19 vaccine or a placebo. The CDR3 here is CASTLLAGGTDTQYF. The CDR3 DNA sequence: TGTGCCAGCACTCTACTAGCGGGAGGCACAGATACGCAGTATTTT.